The subject of this entry is one T cell receptor beta chain. Its antigen is unidentified. Clones were read by immunoSEQ multiplex PCR, and TCRdb kept only the in-frame ones, dropping some. The sample lists 100,000 to 150,000 clones, roughly nine tenths occurring once. The sample belongs to a study of T cells in localized non-small cell lung cancer. Notes on the study in general: Adjacent uninvolved lung tissue had the highest T cell clonality, exceeding tumor. Multi-region tumor sequencing was not done, so intratumor heterogeneity could not be excluded. Greater blood T cell density accompanied longer overall survival. A median of approximately 60 of the top 100 tumor clones appeared in adjacent lung, which was paired and uninvolved.

CDR1 SGHRS and CDR2 YFSETQ come from the germline V gene. The CDR3 is 15 amino acids. The V end was cut by 1 base, the J end by 1 base, with 11 bases between. The clonotype originates from an older female donor with stage I lung adenocarcinoma. Source: peripheral blood, taken before any cancer treatment. This chain uses TRBV5-1 with TRBJ1-1; no reliable D call. CDR3 sequence: CASSLPGLKNTEAFF. The CDR3 region has the DNA TGCGCCAGCAGCTTGCCGGGCCTAAAGAACACTGAAGCTTTCTTT.